This TCR beta chain came from a study of blood T cell repertoires in COVID-19. Study context: Sample material is recorded as cDNA or gDNA derived from T cells, B-cell-depleted T cells, or PBMCs.

Sequencing was performed with immunoSEQ multiplex PCR; in TCRdb, only in-frame clones are kept and a portion is missing. The repertoire holds about 400,000 clones, with about 85% as singletons. CDR3 length: 16 residues. Per the germline V gene, CDR1 is MGHRA and CDR2 is YSYEKL. Trimming left V 4 bases short and J 6 bases short, with 20 bases between. This clone was counted at least ten times. The sequence derives from a young woman with acute COVID-19. Sample: PBMCs or T cells enriched from blood (not recorded which). This chain links TRBV4-1 with TRBJ2-3; D possibly corresponds to TRBD2 (6 bases). CDR3 in amino acids: CASSLQGGGNLDTQYF. DNA of the CDR3: TGCGCCAGCAGCCTTCAGGGAGGAGGAAACTTGGATACGCAGTATTTT.